A single sample is the source of the 25 T cell receptor beta chains below, sequenced in a study of blood T cell repertoires in COVID-19. The table came from immunoSEQ multiplex PCR; TCRdb's copy has only in-frame clones and leaves some out. The table records 180,000 or so clones, around nine tenths of them present only once. Source material: peripheral blood. Source of these receptors: a man younger than 35 with active or convalescent COVID-19.

The chain employs TRBV5-1 and TRBJ2-7; 7 bases match TRBD1. Unmatched junction bases numbered 12, after V lost 6 bases and J lost 0 bases. The CDR3 loop spans 16 amino acids. CDR1 is SGHRS and CDR2 is YFSETQ in the germline V gene. For the CDR3, the DNA is TGCGCCAGCACCCGGTGGGCAGGGGGTTCCTCCTACGAGCAGTACGTC. It codes for CASTRWAGGSSYEQYV.

This sequence joins TRBV30 and TRBJ2-7; D perhaps matches TRBD2 (5 bases). Trimming took 4 bases from V and 6 from J, leaving 13 bases between them. The CDR3 length is 12 residues. Germline V gene data show CDR1 as GTSNPN and CDR2 as SVGIG (reference sequence). The CDR3 DNA reads as TGTGCCTGGAAGCCCGGGGTAAGCGAGCAGTACTTC. This sequence encodes CAWKPGVSEQYF.

The chain uses TRBV9 and TRBJ2-7, with 7 bases aligning to TRBD1. The length of the CDR3 is 15 residues. CDR1 and CDR2 (germline): SGDLS, YYNGEE. V was clipped by 0 bases and J by 1 base; unmatched bases: 4. The CDR3 sequence is CASSVEGGASYEQYF. The CDR3, as DNA: TGTGCCAGCAGCGTAGAAGGGGGCGCTTCCTACGAGCAGTACTTC. Full variable domain (remainder filled in from reference TRBV9 and TRBJ2-7): DSGVTQTPKHLITATGQRVTLRCSPRSGDLSVYWYQQSLDQGLQFLIQYYNGEERAKGNILERFSAQQFPDLHSELNLSSLELGDSALYFCASSVEGGASYEQYFGPGTRLTVT.

The CDR3 DNA follows: TGCGCCAGCAGCCCCGCTAGCGGGTACTACGAGCAGTACTTC. It codes for CASSPASGYYEQYF. The rearrangement joins TRBV4-3 to TRBJ2-7, with 8 nucleotides matching TRBD2. This CDR3 comprises 14 residues. V gave up 4 bases and J gave up 3 bases; unmatched junction bases: 5. The V gene's germline CDR1 is LGHNA and CDR2 YSLEER.

The V gene is TRBV7-2, the J gene TRBJ2-7, with a possible D match to TRBD1 (6 bases). Germline V gene data show CDR1 as SGHTA and CDR2 as FQGNSA. The CDR3 contains 15 residues. Deletions cut 5 bases from V and 5 bases from J, with 19 bases between. The CDR3 coding sequence is TGTGCCAGCAGCACACTACAGGGATTTAGTAACGAGCAGTACTTC. This translates into CASSTLQGFSNEQYF.

The CDR3 is CASSQGQGGSPLHF. CDR3 in DNA: TGTGCCAGCAGCCAGGGTCAGGGAGGTTCACCCCTCCACTTT. J is TRBJ1-6 and V is TRBV3-1 (or the pseudogene TRBV3-2), with TRBD1 as a possible D gene (5 bases). The CDR3 is 14 amino acids. Germline V CDR1 and CDR2: LGHDT, YNNKEL (reference sequence). V lost 3 bases and J 9 bases, leaving 12 bases between the germline ends.

This clone was counted a single time. The chain links TRBV28 to TRBJ1-6, with unresolved D. Germline V gene sequence: CDR1 MDHEN, CDR2 SYDVKM. The CDR3 consists of 12 residues. V lost 1 base and J 9 bases, leaving 4 bases between the germline ends. Written as DNA, the CDR3 is TGTGCCAGCAGTTTATCGGGTTCACCCCTCCACTTT. It encodes CASSLSGSPLHF.

This chain uses TRBV27 with TRBJ2-2; 10 bases fit TRBD2. The CDR3 sequence is 17 residues long. CDR1 is MNHEY and CDR2 is SMNVEV in the germline V gene (reference sequence). Trimming removed 7 bases from V and 5 bases from J; junction bases left unmatched: 13. The CDR3 DNA follows: TGTGCCAGCAAGCTCTCTGGGCCAGCGGGAGGGACCGGGGAGCTGTTTTTT. Translated: CASKLSGPAGGTGELFF.

J is TRBJ2-7 and V is TRBV14; D possibly corresponds to TRBD1 (6 bases). V shed 8 bases and J shed 3 bases, with 23 bases lying between them. This CDR3 has 16 amino acids. Looked up from germline, CDR1 is SGHDN and CDR2 is FVKESK. CDR3 sequence (DNA): TGTGCCAGCCCACCCCGGGTGAGACAGGTCCACTACGAGCAGTACTTC. Translating it yields CASPPRVRQVHYEQYF.

The chain employs TRBV5-4 and TRBJ2-3; the D is unclear. The CDR3 contains 14 residues. V was clipped by 5 bases and J by 1 base, with 11 bases between them. Germline CDR1 SGHNT, CDR2 YYREEE (reference sequence). The CDR3 DNA reads as TGTGCCAGCAGGATGGCTCCGCGCACAGATACGCAGTATTTT. The encoded protein is CASRMAPRTDTQYF.

The chain joins TRBV11-3 to TRBJ1-3; the D gene is possibly TRBD1 (5 bases). The CDR3 contains 14 residues. Trimming pared 1 base from V and 2 bases from J, leaving 6 bases between. Looked up from germline, CDR1 is SGHNT and CDR2 is YENEEA. CDR3 loop: CASSLVGAGNTIYF. The CDR3, as DNA: TGTGCCAGCAGCTTAGTAGGGGCTGGAAACACCATATATTTT.

The rearrangement joins TRBV11-2 to TRBJ2-2; D might be TRBD2 (5 bases). The CDR3 is made up of 13 amino acids. Trimming removed 6 bases at V and 7 bases at J, with 12 bases between. Germline lookup yields CDR1 SGHAT and CDR2 FQNNGV. For the CDR3, the DNA is TGTGCCAGCAGACGGGAAGCGATCGGGGAGCTGTTTTTT. Protein sequence: CASRREAIGELFF.

This chain links TRBV7-8 with TRBJ2-4; D not certain. From germline, CDR1 is SGHVS and CDR2 FQNEAQ. Trimming shortened V by 2 bases and J by 1 base, and 9 bases separated the two germline ends. The CDR3 length is 15 residues. The CDR3, as DNA: TGTGCCAGCAGCTTAAATGTGGAGGCCAAAAACATTCAGTACTTC. It encodes CASSLNVEAKNIQYF. The full variable domain, its missing parts supplied by reference TRBV7-8 and TRBJ2-4, is GAGVSQSPRYKVAKRGQDVALRCDPISGHVSLFWYQQALGQGPEFLTYFQNEAQLDKSGLPSDRFFAERPEGSVSTLKIQRTQQEDSAVYLCASSLNVEAKNIQYFGAGTRLSVL.

CDR3 nucleotides: TGTGCCAGCAGCCTGGAATGGCGGGCAGTCGCAACCTACGAGCAGTACTTC. Translating gives CASSLEWRAVATYEQYF. This chain links TRBV11-3 with TRBJ2-7, with D perhaps matching TRBD2 (5 bases). The CDR3 covers 17 residues. Germline-derived CDR1 and CDR2 are SGHNT and YENEEA. Trimming left V 5 bases short and J 2 bases short, with 22 bases between. Looking up the rest from reference TRBV11-3 and TRBJ2-7 gives the full variable domain: EAGVVQSPRYKIIEKKQPVAFWCNPISGHNTLYWYLQNLGQGPELLIRYENEEAVDDSQLPKDRFSAERLKGVDSTLKIQPAELGDSAVYLCASSLEWRAVATYEQYFGPGTRLTVT.

The V gene is TRBV4-3, the J gene TRBJ2-5, with 7 bases matching TRBD2. Germline lookup yields CDR1 LGHNA and CDR2 YSLEER. The CDR3 totals 16 residues. Trimming took 0 bases from V and 8 from J; bases not matched to a gene: 12. The CDR3 DNA reads as TGCGCCAGCAGCCAAGATCGGCTAGCGGTCCTCGGAACCCAGTACTTC. The encoded protein is CASSQDRLAVLGTQYF.

The chain carries TRBV7-8 and TRBJ1-1; 8 bases map to TRBD1. In germline, CDR1 is SGHVS, CDR2 FQNEAQ. With V trimmed by 5 bases and J by 2 bases, 10 bases remained unmatched. CDR3 length: 16 residues. CDR3 DNA sequence: TGTGCCAGCAGCAGCGAGCAGGGGGCCCTAAACACTGAAGCTTTCTTT. It yields the protein CASSSEQGALNTEAFF.

V usage is TRBV11-1 and J usage is TRBJ2-3, with D maybe TRBD1 (5 bases). Germline V gene data show CDR1 as SGHAT and CDR2 as FQDESV (reference sequence). The CDR3 contains 16 residues. The germline V and J ends were trimmed by 5 bases and 0 bases, with 15 bases remaining between them. In nucleotides, the CDR3 is TGTGCCAGCAGCGCCCGATTAGGGGTTAGCACAGATACGCAGTATTTT. It encodes CASSARLGVSTDTQYF.

The CDR3 sequence: CASTPEAGGGNEQFF. The CDR3 DNA reads TGTGCCAGCACCCCCGAAGCGGGCGGGGGGAATGAGCAGTTCTTC. The chain combines TRBV11-3 with TRBJ2-1; 8 bases align to TRBD2. The CDR3 covers 15 residues. Germline assignment: CDR1 SGHNT and CDR2 YENEEA. The trim removed 7 bases at V and 7 bases at J, leaving 12 bases unmatched.

The genes are TRBV11-2 and TRBJ2-7, with 8 bases fitting TRBD1. CDR3 size: 13 residues. The germline V gene has CDR1 SGHAT and CDR2 FQNNGV. V shed 6 bases and J 3 bases; nucleotides not matched to a gene: 4. Here the CDR3 reads CASSPGTGYEQYV. CDR3 bases: TGTGCCAGCAGTCCGGGGACAGGCTACGAGCAGTACGTC.

The rearrangement joins TRBV9 to TRBJ2-7; 7 bases are shared with TRBD2. The CDR3 covers 15 residues. Losses at the gene ends were 0 bases for V and 4 bases for J; bases not matched to a gene: 7. CDR1 SGDLS and CDR2 YYNGEE come from the germline V gene. This chain's CDR3 is CASSVELASLYEQYF. CDR3 sequence (DNA): TGTGCCAGCAGCGTAGAACTAGCGTCTCTTTACGAGCAGTACTTC. The variable domain in full, completed from reference TRBV9 and TRBJ2-7, reads DSGVTQTPKHLITATGQRVTLRCSPRSGDLSVYWYQQSLDQGLQFLIQYYNGEERAKGNILERFSAQQFPDLHSELNLSSLELGDSALYFCASSVELASLYEQYFGPGTRLTVT.

The rearrangement uses TRBV6-1 and TRBJ2-7; TRBD2 might be the D (5 bases). Germline values: CDR1 MNHNS, CDR2 SASEGT. This CDR3 has 14 amino acids. The ends were cut back, 2 bases at V and 7 bases at J, with 15 bases in the middle. DNA of the CDR3: TGTGCCAGCAGTGAAATAGCGCCCCTGGGGGAGCAGTACGTC. Its protein product is CASSEIAPLGEQYV.

The chain has TRBV5-5 and TRBJ2-7, with D possibly matching TRBD1 (6 bases). Germline V gene lookup returns CDR1 SGHKS and CDR2 YYEKEE (reference sequence). The ends were cut back, 3 bases at V and 3 bases at J, with 10 bases in the middle. This CDR3 is 13 amino acids long. Here the CDR3 DNA reads TGTGCCAGCAGCTCTACGGACAGCTACGAGCAGTACGTC. Amino acid sequence: CASSSTDSYEQYV.

About this clone: The junction differs from germline at one of its ends, possibly a read error. The genes are TRBV5-5 and TRBJ1-2; TRBD1 matches at 7 bases. Per germline, CDR1 SGHKS and CDR2 YYEKEE (reference sequence). The CDR3 consists of 12 residues. CDR3 sequence: CASSFRTGASDF. CDR3 in DNA: TGTGCCAGCAGCTTCCGAACAGGGGCTTCGGACTTC. Using reference TRBV5-5 and TRBJ1-2 for the parts outside the CDR3, the full variable domain is DAGVTQSPTHLIKTRGQQVTLRCSPISGHKSVSWYQQVLGQGPQFIFQYYEKEERGRGNFPDRFSARQFPNYSSELNVNALLLGDSALYLCASSFRTGASDFGSGTRLTVV.

The chain couples TRBV6-5 to TRBJ2-7, with 12 bases lining up with TRBD1. The V segment lost 8 bases and the J segment 4 bases; nucleotides outside the gene matches: 9. The germline V gene has CDR1 MNHEY and CDR2 SVGAGI. CDR3 length equals 15 residues. CDR3 DNA sequence: TGTGCCAGCCGTAAGGGACAGGGGGCAGGGTACGAGCAGTACGTC. Protein sequence: CASRKGQGAGYEQYV.

The V gene is TRBV3-1 (or the pseudogene TRBV3-2), the J gene TRBJ2-5; 9 nucleotides align to TRBD2. With 1 base clipped from V and 5 bases from J, the junction kept 11 bases outside the gene matches. CDR1 is LGHDT and CDR2 is YNNKEL in the germline V gene (reference sequence). The CDR3 runs 17 residues. The CDR3 here is CASSQGDLAGAGETQYF. CDR3 in DNA: TGTGCCAGCAGCCAAGGAGATTTAGCGGGGGCCGGGGAGACCCAGTACTTC.